The sequence of this TCR beta chain was determined in a study of cytomegalovirus exposure and HLA in healthy donors. V lost 6 bases to trimming and J lost 14 bases; unmatched junction nucleotides: 10. CDR1 is SGHAT, CDR2 FQNNGV, per germline. The CDR3 has 12 residues. Despite likely unrecorded immune exposures, the donors were nominally healthy at the time of sampling. Study-wide results and limits: Immune exposure information available was restricted to CMV serostatus. Among the sequence variants, a highly shared cluster was likely an artifact of sequencing.

It was with 60 Vbeta and 13 Jbeta primers that the PCR ran. Original analysis: In a later analysis, the count reached 82 million or so unique TCR beta chains, with around 11 million shared. Sequencing was performed with immunoSEQ multiplex PCR; in TCRdb, only in-frame clones are kept and a portion is missing. V, J and clone size were drawn from that table, and D and trimming were deduced from the DNA. The sample carries around 50,000 clones, around 80% recorded once. Remarks on this clone: Its target is unknown.

The V gene is TRBV11-2, the J gene TRBJ2-1; 7 nucleotides agree with TRBD1. The source of this sequence is a man younger than 40 in good health and CMV-seropositive. The specimen was PBMCs. The CDR3 DNA reads TGTGCCAGCAGTCCAGCCCCGGACAGGAAGTTCTTC. Its translation: CASSPAPDRKFF.